The 22 T cell receptor beta chains in this list originate from one sample, sequenced in a study of shared clonotypes between healthy human individuals (dated by TCRdb to 2020 to 2022). CD8 naive samples consisted of CD45RO-negative cells that were positively selected for CCR7, yielding a CD45RA+CCR7+ population without TemRA cells. Library preparation used the immunoSEQ multiplex PCR assay. TCRdb mirrors the immuneACCESS table, restricted to in-frame sequences. Some clones are absent from its copies; in checked studies, under half trace to an unresolved V gene, and the reason for the others is unknown. This sample has millions of clones in its table, and around 96% of those were observed once. 0.85% to 1.3% of the sample belongs to the ten largest clones. The specimen was naive CD8+ T cells sorted from blood. What this sample's cell subset or site label stands for: CD45RA+CCR7+. All receptors come from a man aged 18 to 30 in good health.

This chain joins TRBV6-1 and TRBJ1-5, with D uncertain. V lost 7 bases and J 5 bases, leaving 15 bases between the germline ends. Germline assignment: CDR1 MNHNS and CDR2 SASEGT. The CDR3 consists of 14 residues. As DNA, the CDR3 is TGTGCCAGCACCTTGAGACGGTACGATCAGCCCCAGCATTTT. It yields the protein CASTLRRYDQPQHF.

The chain recombines TRBV6-1 with TRBJ2-3; 13 nucleotides line up with TRBD2. There are 13 residues in the CDR3. V shed 6 bases and J 11 bases; nucleotides not matched to a gene: 5. Germline V lookup: CDR1 MNHNS, CDR2 SASEGT. CDR3 in DNA: TGTGCCAGCAGATCTGGGACTAGCGGGGAGCAGTATTTT. Translated: CASRSGTSGEQYF.

V usage is TRBV6-4 and J usage is TRBJ2-4; 7 bases fit TRBD2. CDR3 size: 15 residues. Germline trimming cut 2 bases from V and 6 bases from J; bases unmatched to any gene: 7. Germline V CDR1 and CDR2: MRHNA, SNTAGT. CDR3: CASSDPGGEGNIQYF. DNA for the CDR3: TGTGCCAGCAGTGACCCCGGAGGGGAGGGAAACATTCAGTACTTC.

V is TRBV27 and J is TRBJ2-2; D tentatively reads TRBD1 or TRBD2 (5 bases each). Deletions cut 5 bases from V and 3 bases from J, with 22 bases between. The CDR3 runs to 18 residues. Per germline, CDR1 MNHEY and CDR2 SMNVEV (reference sequence). The CDR3, as DNA: TGTGCCAGCAGTCTCCACCCCCGGGACCTCAATCACACCGGGGAGCTGTTTTTT. Amino acids: CASSLHPRDLNHTGELFF.

V gene TRBV27 combines with J gene TRBJ1-5; TRBD1 is a possible D gene (5 bases). V was cut by 3 bases and J by 7 bases, with 13 bases left in between. Germline CDR1 and CDR2: MNHEY and SMNVEV (reference sequence). This CDR3 is built from 14 residues. CDR3 sequence reads: CASSLAGSAQPQHF. The CDR3 nucleotides read TGTGCCAGCAGTTTGGCAGGGTCGGCGCAGCCCCAGCATTTT.

The V call is TRBV7-2, the J call TRBJ1-3; no clear D. There are 14 residues in the CDR3. Looked up from germline, CDR1 is SGHTA and CDR2 is FQGNSA. With 1 base removed from V and 1 base from J, the gap between germline ends came to 5 bases. This CDR3 reads CASSLGRSGNTIYF. The CDR3 DNA follows: TGTGCCAGCAGCTTAGGTCGGTCTGGAAACACCATATATTTT.

The chain couples TRBV6-1 to TRBJ2-7; 9 bases map to TRBD1. CDR1 and CDR2 (germline): MNHNS, SASEGT. V lost 3 bases and J lost 5; bases outside the gene matches: 8. The length of the CDR3 is 15 residues. Here the CDR3 reads CASSDNTGGSDEQYF. As DNA, the CDR3 is TGTGCCAGCAGTGACAATACAGGGGGCTCAGACGAGCAGTACTTC.

This chain links TRBV6-6 with TRBJ2-2, with D possibly matching TRBD1 (5 bases). Between the trimmed V and J ends, which lost 0 bases and 1 base, there was a span of 9 bases. CDR1 is MNHNY, CDR2 SVGAGI, per germline (reference sequence). The CDR3 loop spans 16 amino acids. The CDR3 spells CASSYSGQGNTGELFF. The CDR3 DNA is TGTGCCAGCAGTTACTCGGGCCAGGGGAACACCGGGGAGCTGTTTTTT.

This chain connects TRBV29-1 to TRBJ2-7; D unresolved. Germline CDR1 reads SQVTM; CDR2 reads ANQGSEA. This CDR3 has 12 amino acids. The V and J ends lost 4 bases and 1 base respectively, with 8 bases between them. CDR3 amino acids: CSVARSSYEQYF. CDR3 coding DNA: TGCAGCGTTGCTAGAAGTTCCTACGAGCAGTACTTC.

This chain uses TRBV11-2 with TRBJ2-3; 9 bases agree with TRBD1. This CDR3 has 17 residues. Germline CDR1 is SGHAT and CDR2 is FQNNGV. After removal of 4 bases from V and 5 bases from J, the junction contained 13 bases not matched to a gene. For the CDR3, the DNA is TGTGCCAGCAGCTCTACACTAACAGGGGGCGGGGGAGATACGCAGTATTTT. Amino acids: CASSSTLTGGGGDTQYF. Drawing the rest from reference TRBV11-2 and TRBJ2-3, the complete variable domain is EAGVAQSPRYKIIEKRQSVAFWCNPISGHATLYWYQQILGQGPKLLIQFQNNGVVDDSQLPKDRFSAERLKGVDSTLKIQPAKLEDSAVYLCASSSTLTGGGGDTQYFGPGTRLTVL.

As DNA, the CDR3 is TGTGCCAGCAGTGAAGAGGTCTACGAGCAGTACTTC. Its protein is CASSEEVYEQYF. The chain combines TRBV6-1 with TRBJ2-7; D not resolved. This CDR3 has 12 residues. V lost 1 base, J lost 3 bases, and 4 bases lay in between. In germline, CDR1 is MNHNS, CDR2 SASEGT.

This rearrangement joins TRBV30 to TRBJ1-2, with 10 bases fitting TRBD1. The CDR3 consists of 16 residues. Germline V gene sequence: CDR1 GTSNPN, CDR2 SVGIG (reference sequence). Unmatched junction bases numbered 15, after V lost 3 bases and J lost 8 bases. The CDR3 loop reads CAWSQLTGGGIDGYTF. In nucleotides, the CDR3 is TGTGCCTGGAGCCAACTGACAGGGGGCGGCATCGACGGCTACACCTTC.

This clone came up once. The rearrangement uses TRBV28 and TRBJ2-7, with TRBD1 as a possible D gene (6 bases). Trimming left V 7 bases short and J 1 base short, with 17 bases between. CDR1 is MDHEN, CDR2 SYDVKM, per germline. The CDR3 runs 15 residues. The CDR3 sequence: CASTLMGAPSYEQYF. The CDR3 DNA reads as TGTGCCAGCACCTTAATGGGGGCACCGTCCTACGAGCAGTACTTC.

In nucleotides, the CDR3 is TGTGCCAGCAGTTTACGGACCGTTTTCTACGAGCAGTACTTC. It yields the protein CASSLRTVFYEQYF. V gene TRBV28 combines with J gene TRBJ2-7; D gene uncertain. Trimming removed 2 bases from V and 3 bases from J, with 11 bases in between. The germline V gene encodes CDR1 MDHEN and CDR2 SYDVKM. The length of the CDR3 is 14 residues.

The CDR3 DNA is TGTGCCAGCAGTTACTCTGGGCAGGAAAAAGCTTTCTTT. This gives the protein CASSYSGQEKAFF. V usage is TRBV6-5 and J usage is TRBJ1-1; D remains ambiguous. Looked up from germline, CDR1 is MNHEY and CDR2 is SVGAGI. The CDR3 sequence is 13 residues long. V dropped 0 bases and J dropped 9 bases, with 11 bases sitting between them.

V is TRBV7-3 and J is TRBJ2-3; TRBD2 aligns across 7 bases. The CDR3 consists of 16 residues. Trimming cost V 2 bases and J 3 bases; bases outside gene matches: 8. CDR1 is SGHTA and CDR2 is FQGTGA in the germline V gene. The CDR3 spells CASSLVLAVETDTQYF. The DNA for the CDR3 is TGTGCCAGCAGCTTAGTCCTAGCGGTTGAGACAGATACGCAGTATTTT.

On this clone: A much larger clone is a single base away; this may be a read error. This chain uses TRBV11-2 with TRBJ2-7; no definite D call. V shed 5 bases and J shed 3 bases, with 5 bases lying between them. Germline V lookup: CDR1 SGHAT, CDR2 FQNNGV. The CDR3 consists of 11 residues. The CDR3 DNA reads TGTGCCAGCAGCGACCTCTACGAGCAGTACTTC. This gives the protein CASSDLYEQYF.

This chain connects TRBV4-1 to TRBJ2-7, with 10 bases fitting TRBD2. CDR1 and CDR2 (germline): MGHRA, YSYEKL. V shed 0 bases and J 5 bases; nucleotides not matched to a gene: 13. This CDR3 contains 18 residues. The CDR3 loop reads CASSQEALAGEGYDEQYF. CDR3 nucleotide sequence: TGCGCCAGCAGCCAAGAAGCCCTAGCGGGAGAAGGCTACGACGAGCAGTACTTC.

This chain links TRBV30 with TRBJ2-1, with a tentative D call TRBD2 (6 bases). Trimming shortened V by 4 bases and J by 7 bases, and 17 bases separated the two germline ends. The CDR3 totals 14 residues. Germline CDR1 and CDR2: GTSNPN and SVGIG (reference sequence). The CDR3 nucleotides read TGTGCCTGGACCCCTGACGGGAGCTCAAATGAGCAGTTCTTC. Its translation is CAWTPDGSSNEQFF.

The genes are TRBV7-8 and TRBJ2-7; 14 positions agree with TRBD2. Germline CDR1 reads SGHVS; CDR2 reads FQNEAQ. V was pared by 5 bases and J by 0 bases, with 6 bases of the junction left unmatched. The CDR3 is 17 amino acids. CDR3 DNA: TGTGCCAGCAGCCCCGGACTAGCGGGAGGACTCTCCTACGAGCAGTACTTC. Translated: CASSPGLAGGLSYEQYF.

The chain joins TRBV5-4 to TRBJ1-2; 7 bases match TRBD1. This CDR3 is built from 13 residues. With V trimmed by 4 bases and J by 8 bases, 8 bases remained unmatched. Germline V gene sequence: CDR1 SGHNT, CDR2 YYREEE (reference sequence). The CDR3: CASSPGQYGGYTF. The CDR3 region has the DNA TGTGCCAGCAGCCCGGGACAGTACGGCGGCTACACCTTC.

This chain joins TRBV6-1 and TRBJ1-1; D not certain. Trimming left V 2 bases short and J 3 bases short, with 16 bases between. Germline V gene lookup returns CDR1 MNHNS and CDR2 SASEGT. The CDR3 loop spans 16 amino acids. This chain's CDR3 is CASSEWGFGDHTEAFF. The CDR3 nucleotides are TGTGCCAGCAGTGAATGGGGTTTTGGGGATCACACTGAAGCTTTCTTT.